This T cell receptor (beta chain) was identified in a study of cytomegalovirus exposure and HLA in healthy donors. Notes on the study in general: A later analysis linked 16,951 TCR beta sequences to HLA alleles at 0.05 false discovery rate. Researchers reported from a later analysis that most CMV-associated TCR beta chains appeared HLA-restricted.

Germline CDR1 is MGHRA and CDR2 is YSYEKL. The CDR3 is 16 amino acids. The J segment lost 7 bases and the V segment lost 1 base, leaving 2 bases of the junction unmatched. Vbeta (60) and Jbeta (13) primers were used in the PCR. The method was immunoSEQ multiplex PCR; TCRdb's version includes in-frame clones alone and lacks a portion of them. The sample has under 170,000 clones; around 60% are singletons. This clone has a single count. The antigen remains unidentified. This receptor was identified in a woman in her sixties in good health and CMV-seropositive. The sequencing sample was made of PBMCs. V and J are TRBV4-1 and TRBJ2-2; 14 bases line up with TRBD2. In DNA, the CDR3 is TGCGCCAGCAGCCAAGGGGGACTAGCGGGAGTCGGGGAGCTGTTTTTT. Residues: CASSQGGLAGVGELFF.